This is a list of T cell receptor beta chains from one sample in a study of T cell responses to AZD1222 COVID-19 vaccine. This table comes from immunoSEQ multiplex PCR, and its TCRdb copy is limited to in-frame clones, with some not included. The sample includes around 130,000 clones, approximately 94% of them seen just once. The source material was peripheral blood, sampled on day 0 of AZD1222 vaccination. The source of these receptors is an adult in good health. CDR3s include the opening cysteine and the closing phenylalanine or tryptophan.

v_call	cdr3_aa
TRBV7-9	CASSSRQLTEAFF
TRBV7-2	CASSLVQGGNEQFF
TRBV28	CASSLRGAPGNTIYF
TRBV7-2	CASSVGLAEETQYF
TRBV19	CASSTTVNTEAFF
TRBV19	CATSGTGGGQPQHF
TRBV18	CASSPRQGWDTEAFF
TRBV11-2	CASSIRQGGGPNYGYTF
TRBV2	CASSEKGPGTGVNSPLHF
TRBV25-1	CASRSRDRPAGELFF
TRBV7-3	CASSRTGSDEQFF
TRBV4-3	CASSLQLRDTLEQYF
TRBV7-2	CASSLPGFYGYTF
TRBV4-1	CASSRDSSYEQYF
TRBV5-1	CASSPGQTVATHYGYTF
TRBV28	CASSPAGTGGQETQYF
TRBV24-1	CATGRAGGTKNTGELFF
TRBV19	CASSMTGNTYEQYF
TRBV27	CASSLSQGHYEQYF
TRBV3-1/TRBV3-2	CASSPVAAGEQFF
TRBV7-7	CASSHRAEAFF
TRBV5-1	CASSLEGRDHEKLFF
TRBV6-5	CASSLDRADDTQYF
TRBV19	CASSTGTATDTQYF
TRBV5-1	CASSSDSVYGYTF
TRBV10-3	CATQNTPGQGSYEQYF
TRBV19	CASNGGANQPQHF
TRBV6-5	CASSYARGKNIQYF
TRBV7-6	CASSLGQGANEQYF
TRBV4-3	CASSQDFTARGEKLFF
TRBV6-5	CASNSGLSYGYTF
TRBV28	CASTWLAGEYSYNEQFF
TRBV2	CASSLGQPQHF
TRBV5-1	CASSAGLQETQYF
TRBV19	CASSMGQGITEAFF
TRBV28	CASSLWRGSSYNEQFF
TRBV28	CATAQGGKLADTQYF
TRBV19	CASGVTKNIQYF
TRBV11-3	CASSFDGDSPLHF
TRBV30	CALEGARFEKLFF
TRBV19	CASSGTTFTGELFF
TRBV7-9	CASSDRDREEEQYF
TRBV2	CASSGPSLDTQYF
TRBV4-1	CASSQGAYQETQYF
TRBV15	CATSRGRGGSEKLFF
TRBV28	CASSTGYSPLHF
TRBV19	CASSIVGMNTEAFF
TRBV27	CASSLRRGYGYTF
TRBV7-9	CASSPGRSSNTGELFF
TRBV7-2	CASSLGASGSSSGEQFF
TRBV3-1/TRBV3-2	CASSQGLGRARDTQYF
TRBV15	CATSRDFRLAGDHEETQYF
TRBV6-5	CASSYRKEGETEAFF
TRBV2	CASSDWGPARNYEQYF
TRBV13	CASSQRKTGVNEQFF